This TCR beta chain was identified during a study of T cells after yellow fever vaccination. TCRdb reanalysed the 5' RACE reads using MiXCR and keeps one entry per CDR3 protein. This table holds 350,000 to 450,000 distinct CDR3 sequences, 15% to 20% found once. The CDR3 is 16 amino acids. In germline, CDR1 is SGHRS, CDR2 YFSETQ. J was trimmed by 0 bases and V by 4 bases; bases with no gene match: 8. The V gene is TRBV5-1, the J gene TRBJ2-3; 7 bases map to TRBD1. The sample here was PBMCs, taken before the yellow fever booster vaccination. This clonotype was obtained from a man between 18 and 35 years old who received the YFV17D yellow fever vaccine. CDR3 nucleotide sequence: TGCGCCAGCAGCCGGGACAGCCTCACTAGCACAGATACGCAGTATTTT. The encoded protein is CASSRDSLTSTDTQYF.